This T cell receptor beta chain was sequenced during a study of T cell responses to AZD1222 COVID-19 vaccine. Study-wide context: Pooled in the analysis were second doses at about 4 or about 12 weeks.

Trimming stripped 1 base from V and 6 bases from J, with 7 bases between. This CDR3 is 12 amino acids long. Sequenced by immunoSEQ multiplex PCR; TCRdb stores in-frame clones only, minus some. Of about 130,000 clones listed, 89% are singletons. Regarding the study as a whole: Spike-specific TCR breadth and depth both grew after two AZD1222 doses. Unmutated variant regions are reportedly targeted by nearly half of spike-specific TCRs.

Concerning this clone itself: Its antigen is undetermined.

The chain links TRBV12-3 or TRBV12-4 to TRBJ2-7; no reliable D call. The sample here was peripheral blood, taken on day 0 of AZD1222 vaccination. This sequence originates from an adult in good health. The CDR3 protein is CASSLVISEQYF. CDR3 DNA: TGTGCCAGCAGTTTAGTCATCAGCGAGCAGTACTTC.